The 25 T cell receptor beta chains reported below all come from one sample, sequenced in a study of Ad26.COV2.S vaccination and SARS-CoV-2 variants. As to treatment: roughly 18 received Ad26.COV2.S at low or high dose, single or two shots; 5 received placebo; per-sample allocation not given. Samples came from day 63 after the first vaccine or placebo injection. The assay was immunoSEQ multiplex PCR, and TCRdb's table has in-frame clones only and misses some. The sample has about 350,000 clones, roughly 81% seen once. The specimen comprised peripheral blood, sampled in a trial of Ad26.COV2.S vaccine versus placebo. Every receptor here comes from a person aged 18 to 59 who received the Ad26.COV2.S COVID-19 vaccine or a placebo.

The chain couples TRBV24-1 to TRBJ2-7; 10 bases agree with TRBD2. There are 17 residues in the CDR3. The V gene's germline CDR1 is KGHDR and CDR2 SFDVKD. Trimming removed 8 bases from V and 5 bases from J; junction bases left unmatched: 17. CDR3 in DNA: TGTGCCACCAAAAGCCAACTAGTGAGCGGGAGGGACCACGAGCAGTACTTC. Its translation is CATKSQLVSGRDHEQYF.

This rearrangement joins TRBV11-2 to TRBJ1-6; TRBD1 might be the D (5 bases). Trimming pared 8 bases from V and 8 bases from J, leaving 25 bases between. This CDR3 comprises 17 residues. CDR1 is SGHAT, CDR2 FQNNGV, per germline. Here the CDR3 DNA reads TGTGCCAGCCGTACCTGGGGTGGAGGGGCTAGTGATTCACCCCTCCACTTT. Protein product: CASRTWGGGASDSPLHF.

Here the CDR3 DNA reads TGCGCCAGCAGCCAAAACATGGGCCAGCCCCAGCATTTT. This encodes CASSQNMGQPQHF. The genes are TRBV4-3 and TRBJ1-5, with D uncertain. V was trimmed by 2 bases and J by 7 bases, leaving 9 bases between them. CDR1 is LGHNA and CDR2 is YSLEER in the germline V gene. This CDR3 is 13 amino acids long.

The V call is TRBV19, the J call TRBJ1-2, with 8 nucleotides matching TRBD1. Germline CDR1 reads LNHDA; CDR2 reads SQIVND (reference sequence). The CDR3 loop spans 16 amino acids. With 4 bases clipped from V and 4 bases from J, the junction kept 11 bases outside the gene matches. CDR3 nucleotide sequence: TGTGCCAGTAGTACCGTCGGGACAGGAACCCCCTATGGCTACACCTTC. This sequence encodes CASSTVGTGTPYGYTF.

This sequence joins TRBV28 and TRBJ2-3; 8 nucleotides align to TRBD2. The trim removed 6 bases at V and 0 bases at J, leaving 8 bases unmatched. Looked up from germline, CDR1 is MDHEN and CDR2 is SYDVKM. This CDR3 spans 16 amino acids. The CDR3 DNA reads TGTGCCAGCAGCCGAGGGCTAGCGGGCAGCACAGATACGCAGTATTTT. It encodes CASSRGLAGSTDTQYF.

This clone was observed once. This chain links TRBV10-2 with TRBJ2-7; TRBD2 aligns across 11 bases. V shed 0 bases and J 7 bases; nucleotides not matched to a gene: 14. Looked up from germline, CDR1 is WSHSY and CDR2 is SAAADI. The CDR3 consists of 18 residues. In nucleotides, the CDR3 is TGCGCCAGCAGTGAGTCGGGGCTAGCGGGAGGCCCTACTGGGGAGCAGTACTTC. As protein: CASSESGLAGGPTGEQYF.

The chain links TRBV5-4 to TRBJ2-1; TRBD1 matches at 9 bases. The germline gives CDR1 SGHNT, CDR2 YYREEE (reference sequence). With V trimmed by 0 bases and J by 6 bases, 7 bases remained unmatched. There are 16 residues in the CDR3. In DNA form, the CDR3 reads TGTGCCAGCAGCTTGGGGCCGGGACAGGGTCTCAATGAGCAGTTCTTC. It specifies CASSLGPGQGLNEQFF.

This clone was seen more than once but under ten times. The chain joins TRBV12-5 to TRBJ1-5, with TRBD1 as a possible D gene (6 bases). CDR1 and CDR2 from the germline V gene are LGHNT and FRNRAP. Trimming cost V 2 bases and J 7 bases, with 15 bases left between them. CDR3 length equals 15 residues. The DNA of the CDR3 is TGTGCTAGTGGTTTGCCCACGTACGGGGGCCAGCCCCAGCATTTT. This sequence encodes CASGLPTYGGQPQHF.

V gene TRBV6-5 combines with J gene TRBJ2-6; possible D gene TRBD2, 6 bases. Germline V gene sequence: CDR1 MNHEY, CDR2 SVGAGI. The V and J ends lost 6 bases and 4 bases respectively, with 10 bases between them. The CDR3 has 14 residues. CDR3 bases: TGTGCCAGCAGCCAGGGACTCGGGGCCAACGTCCTGACTTTC. The encoded protein is CASSQGLGANVLTF.

The V call is TRBV29-1, the J call TRBJ2-1; possible D gene TRBD1, 6 bases. The CDR3 has 13 amino acids. Between the trimmed V and J ends, which lost 6 bases and 4 bases, there was a span of 13 bases. Per germline, CDR1 SQVTM and CDR2 ANQGSEA. CDR3 loop: CSVDSPLYNEQFF. The DNA for the CDR3 is TGCAGCGTGGACAGTCCATTATACAATGAGCAGTTCTTC.

This rearrangement joins TRBV19 to TRBJ1-3, with D perhaps matching TRBD1 (6 bases). V lost 3 bases and J 0 bases, leaving 12 bases between the germline ends. This CDR3 has 16 amino acids. CDR1 LNHDA and CDR2 SQIVND come from the germline V gene (reference sequence). CDR3 amino acids: CASSISPGDSGNTIYF. In DNA form, the CDR3 reads TGTGCCAGTAGTATTTCTCCAGGGGACTCTGGAAACACCATATATTTT.

This chain connects TRBV27 to TRBJ1-1; 8 bases are a match to TRBD1. CDR3 length: 17 amino acids. CDR1 and CDR2 from the germline V gene are MNHEY and SMNVEV (reference sequence). Trimming took 5 bases from V and 0 from J; bases not matched to a gene: 11. CDR3 in amino acids: CASSLNGQGLMNTEAFF. CDR3 sequence (DNA): TGTGCCAGCAGTCTAAACGGACAGGGCCTCATGAACACTGAAGCTTTCTTT.

This chain connects TRBV7-2 to TRBJ2-3; 9 bases map to TRBD1. Trimming took 8 bases from V and 4 from J; bases not matched to a gene: 10. The CDR3 sequence is 15 residues long. CDR1 is SGHTA, CDR2 FQGNSA, per germline. The CDR3 coding sequence is TGTGCCAGCTTACCCGGGACAGGGCGGGCAGATACGCAGTATTTT. Translation: CASLPGTGRADTQYF.

The CDR3 here is CASSPGQGNNSPLHF. CDR3 nucleotides: TGCGCCAGCAGCCCCGGACAGGGGAATAATTCACCCCTCCACTTT. This chain links TRBV5-1 with TRBJ1-6, with 9 bases matching TRBD1. Germline V gene data show CDR1 as SGHRS and CDR2 as YFSETQ. V lost 4 bases, J lost 5 bases, and 4 bases stayed unmatched. The CDR3 has 15 residues.

The CDR3 sequence is CASSLAGLAGNEQFF. The CDR3 DNA follows: TGTGCCAGCAGCCTCGCGGGACTAGCGGGCAATGAGCAGTTCTTC. The rearrangement links TRBV5-8 to TRBJ2-1, with 12 bases that match TRBD2. The CDR3 is 15 residues long. The germline V gene has CDR1 SGHTS and CDR2 YDEGEE. Losses at the gene ends were 4 bases for V and 6 bases for J; bases not matched to a gene: 5.

The chain recombines TRBV4-1 with TRBJ1-3; TRBD1 matches 7 bases. This CDR3 comprises 15 residues. Germline V CDR1 and CDR2: MGHRA, YSYEKL. The junction had 2 bases not matched to a gene; V was cut back by 2 bases and J by 1 base. CDR3 sequence (DNA): TGCGCCAGCAGCCAACAGGGGGGGTCTGGAAACACCATATATTTT. The encoded protein is CASSQQGGSGNTIYF.

The chain links TRBV4-3 to TRBJ2-1; 8 nucleotides match TRBD2. The CDR3 has 14 residues. J gave up 8 bases and V 0 bases, and 3 bases lay outside the gene matches. Per the germline V gene, CDR1 is LGHNA and CDR2 is YSLEER. CDR3 in amino acids: CASSQEGTRDEQFF. CDR3 DNA sequence: TGCGCCAGCAGCCAAGAGGGGACTAGGGATGAGCAGTTCTTC.

This clone showed up just a few times. The chain joins TRBV7-6 to TRBJ2-7; 12 nucleotides agree with TRBD2. The CDR3 sequence is 16 residues long. With V trimmed by 2 bases and J by 2 bases, 4 bases remained unmatched. Germline lookup yields CDR1 SGHVS and CDR2 FNYEAQ. The CDR3 here is CASSLRASGGAYEQYF. CDR3 in DNA: TGTGCCAGCAGCTTAAGGGCTAGCGGGGGGGCCTACGAGCAGTACTTC. The variable domain in full, completed from reference TRBV7-6 and TRBJ2-7, reads GAGVSQSPRYKVTKRGQDVALRCDPISGHVSLYWYRQALGQGPEFLTYFNYEAQQDKSGLPNDRFSAERPEGSISTLTIQRTEQRDSAMYRCASSLRASGGAYEQYFGPGTRLTVT.

This clone appeared once. This chain uses TRBV27 with TRBJ1-2, with 7 bases identical to TRBD1. CDR1 and CDR2 (germline): MNHEY, SMNVEV (reference sequence). This CDR3 is 15 amino acids long. The V gene end was trimmed by 0 bases and the J gene end by 3 bases; junction bases not matched to a gene: 4. The CDR3, as DNA: TGTGCCAGCAGTTTATCGCCCAGGGGGTACTATGGCTACACCTTC. Translation gives CASSLSPRGYYGYTF.

J is TRBJ1-2 and V is TRBV5-1; D ambiguous. This CDR3 comprises 14 residues. V lost 4 bases and J lost 2, with 12 bases in between. In germline, CDR1 is SGHRS, CDR2 YFSETQ. The CDR3 loop reads CASSPWTENYGYTF. The CDR3 region has the DNA TGCGCCAGCAGCCCATGGACGGAGAACTATGGCTACACCTTC.

The chain uses TRBV19 and TRBJ1-5, with D uncertain. There are 16 residues in the CDR3. V was pared by 7 bases and J by 4 bases, with 20 bases between. Germline V gene data show CDR1 as LNHDA and CDR2 as SQIVND (reference sequence). In DNA form, the CDR3 reads TGTGCCAGTACAGTCTCATCGGTAGTTGCAAATCAGCCCCAGCATTTT. Protein sequence: CASTVSSVVANQPQHF.

The V gene is TRBV3-1 (or the pseudogene TRBV3-2), the J gene TRBJ2-1; 12 bases map to TRBD2. CDR1 is LGHDT and CDR2 is YNNKEL in the germline V gene (reference sequence). The J segment lost 7 bases and the V segment lost 4 bases, leaving 8 bases of the junction unmatched. This CDR3 contains 16 residues. The CDR3 coding sequence is TGTGCCAGCAGCCGAGGGACTAGCGGGCCCCGAAATGAGCAGTTCTTC. It translates to CASSRGTSGPRNEQFF.

The rearrangement uses TRBV30 and TRBJ1-5; D unresolved. Trimming took 2 bases from V and 7 from J, leaving 9 bases between them. Germline-derived CDR1 and CDR2 are GTSNPN and SVGIG (reference sequence). This CDR3 comprises 12 residues. The CDR3 spells CAWSSGWQPQHF. CDR3 coding DNA: TGTGCCTGGAGTAGTGGGTGGCAGCCCCAGCATTTT.

The rearrangement joins TRBV11-2 to TRBJ1-2; D ambiguous. The V end was cut by 1 base, the J end by 3 bases, with 9 bases between. This CDR3 region has 14 residues. Per germline, CDR1 SGHAT and CDR2 FQNNGV. The CDR3 protein is CASSLGRRDYGYTF. The CDR3 bases are TGTGCCAGCAGCTTAGGCAGGCGAGACTATGGCTACACCTTC.

The chain uses TRBV15 and TRBJ2-7; 10 nucleotides align to TRBD1. Germline CDR1 and CDR2: LNHNV and YYDKDF (reference sequence). J was trimmed by 6 bases and V by 5 bases; bases with no gene match: 4. CDR3 length equals 13 residues. The CDR3 here is CATSVRDRGEQYF. The CDR3 bases are TGTGCCACCAGCGTGCGGGACAGGGGCGAGCAGTACTTC.